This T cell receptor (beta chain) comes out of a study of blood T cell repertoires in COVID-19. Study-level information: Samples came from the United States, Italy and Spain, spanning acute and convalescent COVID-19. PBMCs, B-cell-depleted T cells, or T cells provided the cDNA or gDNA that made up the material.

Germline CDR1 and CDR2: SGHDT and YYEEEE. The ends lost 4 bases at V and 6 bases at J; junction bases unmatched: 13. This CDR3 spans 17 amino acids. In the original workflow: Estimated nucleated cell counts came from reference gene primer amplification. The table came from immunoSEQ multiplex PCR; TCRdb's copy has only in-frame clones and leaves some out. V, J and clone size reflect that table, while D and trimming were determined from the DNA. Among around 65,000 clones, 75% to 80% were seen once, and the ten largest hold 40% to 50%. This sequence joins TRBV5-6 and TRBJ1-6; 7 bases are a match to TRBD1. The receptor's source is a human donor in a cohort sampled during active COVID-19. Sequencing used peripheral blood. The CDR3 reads CASSRGLTGAANSPLHF. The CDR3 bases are TGTGCCAGCAGCCGAGGCCTTACAGGGGCCGCTAATTCACCCCTCCACTTT.